This T cell receptor beta chain was sequenced during a study of blood T cell repertoires in COVID-19. The overall study: The United States, Italy and Spain provided the acute and convalescent COVID-19 samples.

Profiled with immunoSEQ multiplex PCR; TCRdb holds only in-frame clones, not every one. Of roughly 56,000 clones in the sample, 90% were seen once. The CDR3 consists of 15 residues. V shed 6 bases and J 10 bases; nucleotides not matched to a gene: 9. In germline, CDR1 is MNHEY, CDR2 SVGAGI. The TCR originated in a man in his sixties with active COVID-19. Sequencing used peripheral blood. The chain combines TRBV6-5 with TRBJ1-6, with 10 bases lining up with TRBD1. This CDR3 is CASSLPGQGTSPLHF. DNA for the CDR3: TGTGCCAGCAGCCTCCCGGGACAGGGGACCTCACCCCTCCACTTT.